The rows below give T cell receptor beta chains drawn from one sample of a study of cytomegalovirus exposure and HLA in healthy donors. Measured with immunoSEQ multiplex PCR; TCRdb has only the in-frame clones, and not every one. The sample has roughly 170,000 clones, roughly 70% seen once. The sample comprised PBMCs. The source is a girl aged 5-17 years in good health and CMV-seronegative. Both conserved end residues are part of each CDR3. Fields, in order: CDR3 length, V gene, CDR3 protein.

len: 16; v_gene: TRBV9; CDR3aa: CASSDPRGPGLETQYF
len: 15; v_gene: TRBV5-1; CDR3aa: CASSLAQMNTGELFF
len: 13; v_gene: TRBV6-4; CDR3aa: CASDNSYNSPLHF
len: 12; v_gene: TRBV29-1; CDR3aa: CSVSGYNQPQHF
len: 18; v_gene: TRBV5-4; CDR3aa: CASSLQGRRGSGANVLTF
len: 14; v_gene: TRBV5-1; CDR3aa: CATGTGGLEGEAFF
len: 12; v_gene: TRBV9; CDR3aa: CASSVAADTQYF
len: 16; v_gene: TRBV5-1; CDR3aa: CASSLGSGGTQETQYF
len: 15; v_gene: TRBV4-1; CDR3aa: CASSHPDRDNSPLHF
len: 12; v_gene: TRBV7-9; CDR3aa: CASSSGYYEQYF
len: 13; v_gene: TRBV5-6; CDR3aa: CASSPTGAETQYF
len: 13; v_gene: TRBV6-6; CDR3aa: CATLTGPNQPQHF
len: 15; v_gene: TRBV18; CDR3aa: CASSLTGDINQPQHF
len: 18; v_gene: TRBV4-1; CDR3aa: CASSRPVQGTSGANVLTF
len: 16; v_gene: TRBV9; CDR3aa: CASSQGGADPTYEQYF
len: 15; v_gene: TRBV6-1; CDR3aa: CASHTRQNSNQPQHF
len: 18; v_gene: TRBV19; CDR3aa: CATKPDRGRSSTNEKLFF
len: 14; v_gene: TRBV19; CDR3aa: CASSMTGGRGEQFF
len: 15; v_gene: TRBV5-6; CDR3aa: CASRPGQGVTGELFF
len: 17; v_gene: TRBV12-5; CDR3aa: CASGAEGGLSSYNEQFF
len: 13; v_gene: TRBV19; CDR3aa: CASSPPGTHTQYF
len: 16; v_gene: TRBV13; CDR3aa: CASSLRVVGLANEQFF
len: 12; v_gene: TRBV6-5; CDR3aa: CASSYETYEQYF
len: 15; v_gene: TRBV2; CDR3aa: CASSEGQGTHYGYTF
len: 17; v_gene: TRBV5-1; CDR3aa: CASSQDSPIVSGNTIYF
len: 12; v_gene: TRBV30; CDR3aa: CAWMRFNYGYTF
len: 12; v_gene: TRBV19; CDR3aa: CASQSGNYEQYF
len: 13; v_gene: TRBV30; CDR3aa: CAWGPGGNQPQHF
len: 15; v_gene: TRBV6-6; CDR3aa: CASSYSAVEGDEQYF
len: 14; v_gene: TRBV5-1; CDR3aa: CASSLRGQQETQYF
len: 15; v_gene: TRBV5-4; CDR3aa: CASSLGLARANVLTF
len: 15; v_gene: TRBV6-5; CDR3aa: CASSPDSISGNTIYF
len: 15; v_gene: TRBV6-5; CDR3aa: CASSYRTGGWNEQFF
len: 11; v_gene: TRBV5-6; CDR3aa: CASSLAYDYTF
len: 15; v_gene: TRBV13; CDR3aa: CASSSRGTGTHEQYF
len: 16; v_gene: TRBV6-4; CDR3aa: CASSDAVHRGRSPLHF
len: 14; v_gene: TRBV5-1; CDR3aa: CASRLGTGGSEAFF
len: 15; v_gene: TRBV2; CDR3aa: CASSVRGDGNQPQHF
len: 16; v_gene: TRBV5-4; CDR3aa: CASNPIAGADRYGYTF
len: 11; v_gene: TRBV19; CDR3aa: CAGGDRNTIYF
len: 16; v_gene: TRBV6-6; CDR3aa: CASSYTPAGGNTEAFF
len: 17; v_gene: TRBV10-2; CDR3aa: CASSEQAGTGSTYEQYF
len: 14; v_gene: TRBV13; CDR3aa: CASSLGASGETQYF
len: 14; v_gene: TRBV16; CDR3aa: CASSREGGSYEQYF
len: 14; v_gene: TRBV30; CDR3aa: CAWSSQGALYGYTF
len: 15; v_gene: TRBV7-2; CDR3aa: CASSMGQLSKNGYTF
len: 16; v_gene: TRBV5-4; CDR3aa: CASSSYSGGRSDTQYF
len: 15; v_gene: TRBV5-1; CDR3aa: CASSLGGDSGNTIYF
len: 16; v_gene: TRBV19; CDR3aa: CASSPRGLGGRETQYF
len: 15; v_gene: TRBV9; CDR3aa: CASSVSGGAGGELFF
len: 14; v_gene: TRBV11-1; CDR3aa: CASSEWTGYTEAFF
len: 14; v_gene: TRBV25-1; CDR3aa: CASSAGGLGNEQYF
len: 13; v_gene: TRBV11-2; CDR3aa: CASSYDRDYGYTF
len: 14; v_gene: TRBV7-2; CDR3aa: CASGSGTAKNEAFF
len: 19; v_gene: TRBV4-2; CDR3aa: CASSQARTGVSTANQPQHF
len: 14; v_gene: TRBV30; CDR3aa: CAWSLRGPSQPQHF
len: 15; v_gene: TRBV9; CDR3aa: CASSVGGVLNTEAFF
len: 13; v_gene: TRBV2; CDR3aa: CASWAGGINEQFF
len: 16; v_gene: TRBV6-4; CDR3aa: CASSALSGGAKDTQYF
len: 20; v_gene: TRBV9; CDR3aa: CASSVGPGQGAMGSYNEQFF